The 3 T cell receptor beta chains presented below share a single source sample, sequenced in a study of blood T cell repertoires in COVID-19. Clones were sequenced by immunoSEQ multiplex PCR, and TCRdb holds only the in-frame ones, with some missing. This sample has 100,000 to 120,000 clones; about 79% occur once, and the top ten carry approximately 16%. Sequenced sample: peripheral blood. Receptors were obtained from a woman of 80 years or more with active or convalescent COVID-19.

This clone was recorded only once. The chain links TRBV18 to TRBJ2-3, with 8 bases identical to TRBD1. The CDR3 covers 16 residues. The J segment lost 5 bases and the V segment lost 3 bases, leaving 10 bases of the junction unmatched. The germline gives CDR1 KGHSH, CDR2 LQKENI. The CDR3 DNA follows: TGTGCCAGCTCACCCCCGGGCAGGGGGCGGATAGATACGCAGTATTTT. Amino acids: CASSPPGRGRIDTQYF.

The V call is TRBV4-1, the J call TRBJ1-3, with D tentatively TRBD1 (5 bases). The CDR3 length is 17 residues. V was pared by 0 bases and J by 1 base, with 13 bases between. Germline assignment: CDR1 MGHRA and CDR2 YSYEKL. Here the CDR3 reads CASSQEGSGLSGNTIYF. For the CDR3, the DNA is TGCGCCAGCAGCCAAGAAGGATCAGGGCTGTCTGGAAACACCATATATTTT.

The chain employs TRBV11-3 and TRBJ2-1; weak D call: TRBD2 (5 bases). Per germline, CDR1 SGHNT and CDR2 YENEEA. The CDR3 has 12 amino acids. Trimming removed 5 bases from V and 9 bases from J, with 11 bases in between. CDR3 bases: TGTGCCAGCAGCCCTAGTGGGAGTGAGCAGTTCTTC. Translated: CASSPSGSEQFF. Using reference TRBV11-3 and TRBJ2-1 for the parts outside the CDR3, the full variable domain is EAGVVQSPRYKIIEKKQPVAFWCNPISGHNTLYWYLQNLGQGPELLIRYENEEAVDDSQLPKDRFSAERLKGVDSTLKIQPAELGDSAVYLCASSPSGSEQFFGPGTRLTVL.